This section outlines one T cell receptor (beta chain) sequence together with its context. These data come from a study of OX40 agonist ivuxolimab in advanced cancers. The wider study: From about 23 to 85 years was the age range, with a mean of 60 years, and about 83% were male.

The CDR3 runs to 14 residues. Trimming took off 4 bases at V and 4 bases at J, with 13 bases between the two ends. CDR1 and CDR2 (germline): LGHNA, YNFKEQ. The data were produced by immunoSEQ multiplex PCR, yet TCRdb's version contains in-frame clones alone and is incomplete. The sample has over 55,000 clones; more than 65% are singletons. The V call is TRBV4-2, the J call TRBJ1-2; D uncertain. This specimen was CD4+ or CD8+ T cells sorted from blood, taken in a trial of the OX40 agonist ivuxolimab. This clonotype was obtained from an adult with an advanced solid tumor such as melanoma, head and neck, liver or kidney cancer. CDR3 sequence reads: CASSPREGSYGYTF. The CDR3 nucleotides are TGTGCCAGCAGCCCCCGGGAGGGAAGCTATGGCTACACCTTC.